The entry that follows covers one T cell receptor beta chain sequence. Its antigen is as yet unknown. The data derive from a study of T cells in Graves' hyperthyroidism and ophthalmopathy. Study results and limitations: Most expanded thyroid clonotypes above 0.001 recurred in blood.

The CDR3 is 12 amino acids. The V gene's germline CDR1 is SGHTA and CDR2 FQGNSA. Patients having uncontrolled infection, another autoimmune disease, pregnancy or lactation were not included. Diagnoses used clinical symptoms, serum thyroxine and TRAb, thyroid ultrasound and orbital computed tomography. TCR beta CDR3 sequences were amplified from RNA transcripts. HTBI primers drove first-round RT-PCR of the TCR CDR3. TCRdb independently ran MiXCR on the multiplex PCR reads; one entry per CDR3 protein. This table has 480,000 or so distinct CDR3 sequences, 46% appearing once. The gene calls are TRBV7-2 and TRBJ2-7, with D perhaps matching TRBD2 (6 bases). The sample taken for sequencing was peripheral blood or thyroid tissue (not recorded which). This sequence was found in an adult woman with Graves' disease, either hyperthyroidism or ophthalmopathy (not recorded which). CDR3 in amino acids: CASRMRGYEQYF. DNA of the CDR3: TGTGCTAGCCGGATGCGGGGCTACGAGCAGTACTTC.